The sequence of this T cell receptor (beta chain) was determined in a study of shared clonotypes between healthy human individuals. The study drew all its donors from Caucasian adults living in Nashville, Tennessee. Overall study findings and caveats: On the whole, naive subsets had larger estimated richness than memory subsets had.

The CDR3 sequence is 15 residues long. V shed 0 bases and J shed 1 base, with 10 bases lying between them. The germline V gene encodes CDR1 GTSNPN and CDR2 SVGIG (reference sequence). TCRdb keeps only in-frame clones here, not all; method: immunoSEQ multiplex PCR. Of 2 million to 2.5 million clones listed, 85% to 95% are singletons. Points on this clone: Its specificity is not known.

This chain connects TRBV30 to TRBJ1-5; perhaps TRBD1 as D (5 bases). This clonotype was obtained from a man between 18 and 29 years old in good health. Sequences were obtained from naive CD4+ T cells sorted from blood. Subset given: CD45RA+ positively selected. CDR3 protein: CAWSVEGASNQPQHF. CDR3 coding DNA: TGTGCCTGGAGTGTAGAAGGGGCAAGCAATCAGCCCCAGCATTTT. Looking up the rest from reference TRBV30 and TRBJ1-5 gives the full variable domain: SQTIHQWPATLVQPVGSPLSLECTVEGTSNPNLYWYRQAAGRGLQLLFYSVGIGQISSEVPQNLSASRPQDRQFILSSKKLLLSDSGFYLCAWSVEGASNQPQHFGDGTRLSIL.